Each of the 24 T cell receptor beta chains below was sequenced from the same sample in a study of cytomegalovirus exposure and HLA in healthy donors. The PCR used 60 Vbeta and 13 Jbeta primers. Here immunoSEQ multiplex PCR was the method, and the copy in TCRdb shows in-frame clones only, minus some. Of 150,000 or so clones listed, roughly 80% are singletons. Sample: PBMCs. These receptor sequences come from a man aged 18 to 30 in good health and CMV-seropositive.

The DNA of the CDR3 is TGCGCCAGCAGCTTGGATGGACTAGTCCCCCATGAGCAGTTCTTC. It yields the protein CASSLDGLVPHEQFF. The chain joins TRBV5-1 to TRBJ2-1; 7 nucleotides align to TRBD2. Germline loops: CDR1 SGHRS, CDR2 YFSETQ. The CDR3 consists of 15 residues. Trimming at V came to 0 bases and at J to 8 bases, leaving 8 bases not matched to a gene.

The chain couples TRBV9 to TRBJ1-2, with a weak D call TRBD1 (5 bases). The CDR3 runs 14 residues. The germline gives CDR1 SGDLS, CDR2 YYNGEE. V was pared by 0 bases and J by 4 bases, with 10 bases between. CDR3 in amino acids: CASSVVSGLYGYTF. In DNA, the CDR3 is TGTGCCAGCAGCGTAGTGTCAGGGCTCTATGGCTACACCTTC.

The chain combines TRBV30 with TRBJ1-5, with a tentative D call TRBD1 (6 bases). Trimming shortened V by 5 bases and J by 6 bases, and 14 bases separated the two germline ends. CDR3 length: 13 amino acids. Germline values: CDR1 GTSNPN, CDR2 SVGIG (reference sequence). The CDR3 reads CAWQQGPGQPQHF. In DNA form, the CDR3 reads TGTGCCTGGCAACAGGGTCCGGGTCAGCCCCAGCATTTT.

This sequence joins TRBV7-2 and TRBJ2-7; D not resolved. Germline V gene lookup returns CDR1 SGHTA and CDR2 FQGNSA. CDR3 length: 14 amino acids. V shed 1 base and J shed 6 bases, with 13 bases lying between them. The CDR3: CASSLGLDTLEQYF. The CDR3 coding sequence is TGTGCCAGCAGCTTAGGTCTAGATACTCTCGAGCAGTACTTC. The variable domain in full, with the rest retrieved from reference TRBV7-2 and TRBJ2-7, is GAGVSQSPSNKVTEKGKDVELRCDPISGHTALYWYRQSLGQGLEFLIYFQGNSAPDKSGLPSDRFSAERTGGSVSTLTIQRTQQEDSAVYLCASSLGLDTLEQYFGPGTRLTVT.

The V call is TRBV10-3, the J call TRBJ2-7; D remains unclear. The CDR3 is 16 residues long. Germline loops: CDR1 ENHRY, CDR2 SYGVKD. Trimming removed 4 bases at V and 6 bases at J, with 22 bases between. CDR3 nucleotides: TGTGCCATCAGTGCCGGGTCTGGAAGAGGTTTTGGCGAGCAGTACTTC. Translating it yields CAISAGSGRGFGEQYF.

This clone was seen only a few times. The chain recombines TRBV4-2 with TRBJ2-5; D possibly corresponds to TRBD2 (6 bases). The V and J ends lost 0 bases and 4 bases respectively, with 15 bases between them. Germline V gene sequence: CDR1 LGHNA, CDR2 YNFKEQ. The CDR3 is 16 residues long. The CDR3 DNA reads as TGTGCCAGCAGCCAAGATCTAGCGACGAGGGGAGAGACCCAGTACTTC. Amino acid sequence: CASSQDLATRGETQYF.

This chain links TRBV2 with TRBJ2-1, with D perhaps TRBD2 (7 bases). The V gene lost 0 bases and the J gene lost 14 bases, with 26 bases spanning the gap. Germline CDR1 and CDR2: SNHLY and FYNNEI. The CDR3 has 17 residues. CDR3 coding DNA: TGTGCCAGCAGTGAAGCGCTTAGTCTAGTGGGGGGGCCGGAGAAGTTCTTC. It specifies CASSEALSLVGGPEKFF.

The chain combines TRBV4-1 with TRBJ2-7; D perhaps matches TRBD1 (6 bases). This CDR3 comprises 15 residues. V was cut by 1 base and J by 0 bases, with 10 bases left in between. CDR1 and CDR2 from the germline V gene are MGHRA and YSYEKL. CDR3 in DNA: TGCGCCAGCAGCCAAGTGAGGGGGAGCTCCTACGAGCAGTACTTC. The encoded protein is CASSQVRGSSYEQYF.

The V and J genes are TRBV4-1 and TRBJ2-1, with D unresolved. This CDR3 has 13 residues. Germline CDR1 reads MGHRA; CDR2 reads YSYEKL. Between the trimmed V and J ends, which lost 4 bases and 7 bases, there was a span of 11 bases. The CDR3 loop reads CASSRGLPNEQFF. The DNA for the CDR3 is TGCGCCAGCAGCCGTGGGCTACCAAATGAGCAGTTCTTC.

The rearrangement uses TRBV1 and TRBJ2-1; no check of the table's D call, TRBD2, against the DNA was made. TRBV1 is a pseudogene locus. The length of the CDR3 is 21 residues. The CDR3 DNA sequence: TGCACCAGCAGCCAAGCCTCCGGACTAGCGGGTTTCCCCGTAACCTACAATGAGCAGTTCTTC. It yields the protein CTSSQASGLAGFPVTYNEQFF.

The chain has TRBV6-6 and TRBJ1-2; D is unresolved. The CDR3 is made up of 11 amino acids. The germline V gene has CDR1 MNHNY and CDR2 SVGAGI (reference sequence). Trimming removed 6 bases at V and 6 bases at J, with 8 bases between. The CDR3 DNA reads as TGTGCCAGCAGCCGGACTGATGGCTACACCTTC. Translation gives CASSRTDGYTF.

The chain couples TRBV19 to TRBJ1-1; 9 bases are shared with TRBD1. The V segment lost 5 bases and the J segment 4 bases; nucleotides outside the gene matches: 8. Germline V CDR1 and CDR2: LNHDA, SQIVND (reference sequence). This CDR3 is built from 15 residues. The CDR3 region has the DNA TGTGCCAGTAGTGCCCGGGACAGGGCCCGCACTGAAGCTTTCTTT. Its translation is CASSARDRARTEAFF.

This clone occurred a few times. The V and J genes are TRBV20-1 and TRBJ1-1; D is possibly TRBD1 (5 bases). The germline V and J ends were trimmed by 2 bases and 9 bases, with 10 bases remaining between them. The CDR3 extends over 11 amino acids. The germline V gene encodes CDR1 DFQATT and CDR2 SNEGSKA (reference sequence). CDR3 DNA sequence: TGCAGTGCTAGAAAGGGGTCCAAAGCTTTCTTT. Amino acids: CSARKGSKAFF.

The V and J genes are TRBV19 and TRBJ1-1; a weak D match, TRBD1 (6 bases). V was shortened by 4 bases and J by 3 bases, with 12 bases between the two germline ends. Germline CDR1 LNHDA, CDR2 SQIVND (reference sequence). The CDR3 has 14 amino acids. This CDR3 reads CASSSRTGYTEAFF. CDR3 coding DNA: TGTGCCAGTAGTAGTCGTACAGGGTACACTGAAGCTTTCTTT.

This chain links TRBV25-1 with TRBJ1-2, with 11 bases fitting TRBD1. Germline V gene data show CDR1 as MGHDK and CDR2 as SYGVNS. The CDR3 has 16 residues. V gave up 4 bases and J gave up 6 bases; unmatched junction bases: 10. For the CDR3, the DNA is TGTGCCAGCAGTGGCGGACAGGGGGCGATGTTAGATGGCTACACCTTC. Encoded protein: CASSGGQGAMLDGYTF.

The CDR3 DNA is TGTGCCAGTAGTATCGTTGTTTGGGACTCAGAGACCCAGTACTTC. Translation gives CASSIVVWDSETQYF. V usage is TRBV19 and J usage is TRBJ2-5; TRBD2 might be the D (6 bases). The CDR3 spans 15 residues. The ends were cut back, 3 bases at V and 4 bases at J, with 15 bases in the middle. Per the germline V gene, CDR1 is LNHDA and CDR2 is SQIVND (reference sequence). Using reference TRBV19 and TRBJ2-5 for the parts outside the CDR3, the full variable domain is DGGITQSPKYLFRKEGQNVTLSCEQNLNHDAMYWYRQDPGQGLRLIYYSQIVNDFQKGDIAEGYSVSREKKESFPLTVTSAQKNPTAFYLCASSIVVWDSETQYFGPGTRLLVL.

The chain combines TRBV7-2 with TRBJ2-1, with D perhaps matching TRBD1 (5 bases). Looked up from germline, CDR1 is SGHTA and CDR2 is FQGNSA. The V and J ends lost 3 bases and 7 bases respectively, with 16 bases between them. The CDR3 loop spans 15 amino acids. The CDR3 nucleotides are TGTGCCAGCAGCTTTTCGAGACAGATAATAAATGAGCAGTTCTTC. Protein product: CASSFSRQIINEQFF.

The V call is TRBV2, the J call TRBJ2-7, with 10 bases aligning to TRBD1. Unmatched junction bases numbered 7, after V lost 6 bases and J lost 5 bases. The CDR3 runs to 14 residues. CDR1 and CDR2 from the germline V gene are SNHLY and FYNNEI. DNA of the CDR3: TGTGCCAGCAGCGGGACAGGGGAGGCGCACGAGCAGTACTTC. Translating gives CASSGTGEAHEQYF.

V and J are TRBV27 and TRBJ2-5; D not certain. The DNA end is a closer match to TRBJ2-7, so the J assignment may be wrong. The CDR3 sequence is 15 residues long. Germline-derived CDR1 and CDR2 are MNHEY and SMNVEV (reference sequence). CDR3 nucleotide sequence: TGTGCCAGCAGTTTTTTCGCAGGTACCTCCTACGAGCAGTACTTC. Translation gives CASSFFAGTSYEQYF.

V and J are TRBV6-5 and TRBJ2-1; D ambiguous. The CDR3 length is 13 residues. CDR1 and CDR2 (germline): MNHEY, SVGAGI. V lost 8 bases and J 0 bases, leaving 8 bases between the germline ends. CDR3 nucleotides: TGTGCCAGCTTTTCTAGCTCCTACAATGAGCAGTTCTTC. This gives the protein CASFSSSYNEQFF.

The chain couples TRBV5-1 to TRBJ2-2, with D possibly matching TRBD1 (6 bases). The CDR3 extends over 16 amino acids. Trimming removed 4 bases from V and 0 bases from J, with 13 bases in between. CDR1 is SGHRS and CDR2 is YFSETQ in the germline V gene. The DNA of the CDR3 is TGCGCCAGCAGCCGAACAGGGTCAACGAACACCGGGGAGCTGTTTTTT. Translation: CASSRTGSTNTGELFF.

The V call is TRBV10-1, the J call TRBJ2-7; weak D call: TRBD2 (5 bases). This CDR3 region has 14 residues. V gave up 5 bases and J gave up 5 bases, with 16 bases separating them. The germline V gene has CDR1 WNHNN and CDR2 SYGVQD (reference sequence). The DNA of the CDR3 is TGCGCCAGCAGTACCAAGCGAGGGTTCCACGAGCAGTACTTC. It encodes CASSTKRGFHEQYF.

V is TRBV11-2 and J is TRBJ2-7, with D maybe TRBD2 (5 bases). CDR3 length equals 14 residues. From germline, CDR1 is SGHAT and CDR2 FQNNGV. Trimming stripped 1 base from V and 0 bases from J, with 7 bases between. The CDR3 bases are TGTGCCAGCAGCTTAGCTGCGGGCTCCTACGAGCAGTACTTC. Encoded protein: CASSLAAGSYEQYF.

This clone has more than one count but fewer than ten. The CDR3 DNA is TGTGCCAGCAGCGAACAGACGAACCAACTGTTTTTT. Its protein product is CASSEQTNQLFF. The chain joins TRBV7-9 to TRBJ1-4; D is undetermined. The CDR3 is made up of 12 amino acids. V lost 5 bases, J lost 12 bases, and 13 bases lay in between. Germline V gene lookup returns CDR1 SEHNR and CDR2 FQNEAQ (reference sequence).